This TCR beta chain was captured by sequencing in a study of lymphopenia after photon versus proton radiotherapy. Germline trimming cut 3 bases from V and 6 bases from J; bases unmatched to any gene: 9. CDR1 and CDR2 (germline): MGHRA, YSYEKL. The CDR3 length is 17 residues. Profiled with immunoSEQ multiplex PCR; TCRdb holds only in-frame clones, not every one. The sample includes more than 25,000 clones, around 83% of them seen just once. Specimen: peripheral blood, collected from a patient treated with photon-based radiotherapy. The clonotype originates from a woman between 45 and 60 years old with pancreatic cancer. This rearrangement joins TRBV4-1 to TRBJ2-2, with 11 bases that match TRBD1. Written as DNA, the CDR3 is TGCGCCAGCAGCCATCCGAAGGGGACAGGGGGTCCCGGGGAGCTGTTTTTT. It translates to CASSHPKGTGGPGELFF.